Shown below are 3 T cell receptor beta chains from a single sample sequenced in a study of post-analysis software for immune sequencing data. Regarding the study as a whole: Several TRBV segments, TRBV5-6, TRBV5-1 and TRBV20-1 among them, were found more frequent in patients than controls.

No antigens are known for them. Libraries were made from TCR beta cDNA, and they carried unique molecular identifiers. TCRdb called the PCR reads again in MiXCR, with one record for every CDR3 protein. The repertoire holds about 800,000 distinct CDR3 sequences, with about 32% as singletons. The sequenced material came from blood. The receptor source for this set is a girl under 18 with multiple sclerosis.

The gene calls are TRBV20-1 and TRBJ2-3, with D possibly matching TRBD2 (6 bases). The CDR3 length is 14 residues. V lost 3 bases, J lost 0 bases, and 10 bases lay in between. Germline lookup yields CDR1 DFQATT and CDR2 SNEGSKA (reference sequence). This CDR3 is CSARGGISTDTQYF. CDR3 nucleotides: TGCAGTGCTAGGGGCGGGATAAGCACAGATACGCAGTATTTT.

This clonotype came up a few times. The chain has TRBV6-1 and TRBJ2-5; tentatively, D is TRBD2 (6 bases). Germline CDR1 MNHNS, CDR2 SASEGT. This CDR3 has 11 amino acids. Written as DNA, the CDR3 is TGTGCACTGGGCCGGGGGGAGACCCAGTACTTC. This codes for CALGRGETQYF.

In regard to this clonotype: It may be a read error: a sequence one base away is much more abundant. V and J are TRBV28 and TRBJ2-7; 7 nucleotides line up with TRBD1. Germline V gene lookup returns CDR1 MDHEN and CDR2 SYDVKM. This CDR3 spans 14 amino acids. CDR3 residues: CASSRPPGQYERYF. Written as DNA, the CDR3 is TGTGCCAGCAGCCGACCACCGGGACAGTACGAGCGGTACTTC. The full variable domain, with the rest looked up from reference TRBV28 and TRBJ2-7, is DVKVTQSSRYLVKRTGEKVFLECVQDMDHENMFWYRQDPGLGLRLIYFSYDVKMKEKGDIPEGYSVSREKKERFSLILESASTNQTSMYLCASSRPPGQYERYFGPGTRLTVT.